Listed below are T cell receptor beta chains from one sample, sequenced in a study of Graves' ophthalmopathy and Graves' hyperthyroidism. TCRdb called the multiplex PCR reads again in MiXCR, with one record for every CDR3 protein. The data contain about 620,000 distinct CDR3 sequences, 22% of them singletons. Sequenced: peripheral blood. The receptors originated from a woman aged 18 to 35 with stable Graves' hyperthyroidism. Some clones in this sample may be carry-over from other donors' samples. Each CDR3 is given with its conserved first and last residue. The order of the fields is clone size, J gene, V gene, D gene, CDR3 DNA, CDR3 protein. A D gene is named only where the DNA matches it firmly. Rows give clone size only sometimes, using once, few, many, or a class for an expanded clone.

size: many
J: TRBJ2-7
V: TRBV6-5
D: NA
DNA: TGTGCCAGCAGTTACGGACAGTGGACCGAGCAGTACTTC
CDR3: CASSYGQWTEQYF

size: few
J: TRBJ2-2
V: TRBV11-2
D: TRBD2
DNA: TGTGCCAGCAGCGATCCGGGACTAGCGGGGTCCGGGGAGCTGTTTTTT
CDR3: CASSDPGLAGSGELFF

size: many
J: TRBJ1-1
V: TRBV30
D: NA
DNA: TGTGCCTGGAATACAGGGACGGACCAGAAAGCTTTCTTT
CDR3: CAWNTGTDQKAFF

size: many
J: TRBJ1-1
V: TRBV6-1
D: NA
DNA: TGTGCCAGCAGTGACTGGACGGTGAACACTGAAGCTTTCTTT
CDR3: CASSDWTVNTEAFF

size: many
J: TRBJ2-2
V: TRBV6-1
D: TRBD1
DNA: TGTGCCAGCACCGAGGGGACAGACTACACCGGGGAGCTGTTTTTT
CDR3: CASTEGTDYTGELFF

size: NA
J: TRBJ1-1
V: TRBV30
D: NA
DNA: TGTGCCTGGAGTGATGTTGGCACTGAAGCTTTCTTT
CDR3: CAWSDVGTEAFF

size: many
J: TRBJ1-2
V: TRBV19
D: TRBD1
DNA: TGTGCCAGTAAAATCCGGACAGGGGGCGACTATGGCTACACCTTC
CDR3: CASKIRTGGDYGYTF

size: many
J: TRBJ1-5
V: TRBV20-1
D: NA
DNA: TGCAGTGCTAGGGAAACAGGGAATCAGCCCCAGCATTTT
CDR3: CSARETGNQPQHF

size: many
J: TRBJ2-7
V: TRBV6-4
D: NA
DNA: TGTGCCAGCAGTGAGTACGCAAACCCCGAGCAGTACTTC
CDR3: CASSEYANPEQYF

size: many
J: TRBJ1-6
V: TRBV6-1
D: NA
DNA: TGTGCCAGCAAAAATGGGGGGCTACCCCTCCACTTT
CDR3: CASKNGGLPLHF

size: many
J: TRBJ1-1
V: TRBV19
D: NA
DNA: TGTGCCAGCGGGGGGCCTAACGGACCGCTGAACACTGAAGCTTTCTTT
CDR3: CASGGPNGPLNTEAFF

size: many
J: TRBJ1-1
V: TRBV13
D: NA
DNA: TGTGCCAGCAGGGGAAACAGACAGGTTACTGAAGCTTTCTTT
CDR3: CASRGNRQVTEAFF

size: NA
J: TRBJ1-1
V: TRBV27
D: TRBD1
DNA: TGTGCCAGCAGTTTATCGGGACAGGGGGCCATGAACACTGAAGCTTTCTTT
CDR3: CASSLSGQGAMNTEAFF

size: many
J: TRBJ1-5
V: TRBV7-9
D: NA
DNA: TGTGCCAGCAGCCCCGGGACGGAGCTACGGCCCCAGCATTTT
CDR3: CASSPGTELRPQHF

size: NA
J: TRBJ2-5
V: TRBV6-1
D: TRBD2
DNA: TGTGCCAGCAGTGATCTCGCGGGAGGGCAGGAGACCCAGTACTTC
CDR3: CASSDLAGGQETQYF

size: many
J: TRBJ1-1
V: TRBV7-2
D: TRBD1
DNA: TGTGCCAGCAGTCGCCCACAGGGGGCGAACACTGAAGCTTTCTTT
CDR3: CASSRPQGANTEAFF

size: many
J: TRBJ1-2
V: TRBV7-2
D: TRBD1
DNA: TGTGCCAGCAGCTTAGCGACAGGGATAAACTATGGCTACACCTTC
CDR3: CASSLATGINYGYTF

size: many
J: TRBJ1-3
V: TRBV11-3
D: NA
DNA: TGTGCCAGCAGCCCGACCGGGGTCGGAAACACCATATATTTT
CDR3: CASSPTGVGNTIYF

size: few
J: TRBJ1-1
V: TRBV27
D: NA
DNA: TGTGCCAGCAGTCCCGTCTCCGGTGGGATCACTGAAGCTTTCTTT
CDR3: CASSPVSGGITEAFF

size: many
J: TRBJ2-5
V: TRBV7-3
D: TRBD2
DNA: TGTGCCAGCAGCTTATGGGCTAGCGGGGCCCGCTCCCAAGAGACCCAGTACTTC
CDR3: CASSLWASGARSQETQYF

size: few
J: TRBJ1-2
V: TRBV15
D: NA
DNA: TGTGCCACCAGCAGAGATGATTGGGGCTACACCTTC
CDR3: CATSRDDWGYTF

size: many
J: TRBJ2-7
V: TRBV7-2
D: NA
DNA: TGTGCCAGCAGCTTAGTGGGATCCAGCTCCTACGAGCAGTACTTC
CDR3: CASSLVGSSSYEQYF

size: many
J: TRBJ2-5
V: TRBV11-2
D: NA
DNA: TGTGCCAGCAGCTTAGATCCCCCGATCCAGACCCAGTACTTC
CDR3: CASSLDPPIQTQYF

size: many
J: TRBJ1-6
V: TRBV20-1
D: TRBD1
DNA: TGCAGTGCTAGAGATTCCGGGACAGGGGGAAATTCACCCCTCCACTTT
CDR3: CSARDSGTGGNSPLHF

size: many
J: TRBJ2-4
V: TRBV12-3/TRBV12-4
D: TRBD2
DNA: TGTGCCAGCAGTTTAACTAGCGGGGGTTTAAAAAACATTCAGTACTTC
CDR3: CASSLTSGGLKNIQYF

size: few
J: TRBJ2-7
V: TRBV6-1
D: NA
DNA: TGTGCCAGCAGCCAAGGTGGCGCCTCCTCCTACGAGCAGTACTTC
CDR3: CASSQGGASSYEQYF

size: many
J: TRBJ1-1
V: TRBV12-3/TRBV12-4
D: TRBD1
DNA: TGTGCCAGCAGTTCCACCTCGGGACAGGGGGCGCTGAGCCCAGCTTTCTTT
CDR3: CASSSTSGQGALSPAFF

size: few
J: TRBJ1-3
V: TRBV6-5
D: NA
DNA: TGTGCCAGCAGTTACTCACAGAGCTCTGGAAACACCATATATTTT
CDR3: CASSYSQSSGNTIYF

size: NA
J: TRBJ2-5
V: TRBV3-1
D: NA
DNA: TGTGCCAGCAGCCAAGAGGCACAGCAAGAGACCCAGTACTTC
CDR3: CASSQEAQQETQYF

size: many
J: TRBJ2-5
V: TRBV7-3
D: NA
DNA: TGTGCCAGCAGCTTACTGTCGGGTTTACAAGAGACCCAGTACTTC
CDR3: CASSLLSGLQETQYF

size: many
J: TRBJ2-6
V: TRBV7-6
D: NA
DNA: TGTGCCAGCAGCTTAGGCCCCGGGGGCGATTACTCTGGGGCCAACGTCCTGACTTTC
CDR3: CASSLGPGGDYSGANVLTF

size: NA
J: TRBJ1-1
V: TRBV12-3/TRBV12-4
D: TRBD1
DNA: TGTGCCAGCATCCCGGACAGGGGAAACACTGAAGCTTTCTTT
CDR3: CASIPDRGNTEAFF

size: many
J: TRBJ1-5
V: TRBV12-3/TRBV12-4
D: NA
DNA: TGTGCCAGCAGTTCACGGGGGGTACCAGATAGGCTTGGGGCCCAGCATTTT
CDR3: CASSSRGVPDRLGAQHF

size: NA
J: TRBJ2-7
V: TRBV29-1
D: TRBD2
DNA: TGCAGCGTTGTAGTAGCGGGAGGCGCCTACGAGCAGTACTTC
CDR3: CSVVVAGGAYEQYF

size: many
J: TRBJ1-1
V: TRBV27
D: TRBD1
DNA: TGTGCCAGCAGTCTTAAACGGGGACAGGGCCATCTGAACACTGAAGCTTTCTTT
CDR3: CASSLKRGQGHLNTEAFF

size: many
J: TRBJ1-5
V: TRBV28
D: NA
DNA: TGTGCCAGCAGGCCCCCCGTGGGGGGCAATCAGCCCCAGCATTTT
CDR3: CASRPPVGGNQPQHF

size: NA
J: TRBJ1-1
V: TRBV9
D: NA
DNA: TGTGCCAGCAGCGTAGGATTGGGGGGATTGAACACTGAAGCTTTCTTT
CDR3: CASSVGLGGLNTEAFF

size: NA
J: TRBJ1-1
V: TRBV6-2/TRBV6-3
D: NA
DNA: TGTGCCACCCAGATGAACACTGAAGCTTTCTTT
CDR3: CATQMNTEAFF

size: few
J: TRBJ2-2
V: TRBV28
D: TRBD1
DNA: TGTGCCAGCAGTTTTATTTGGACAGGGGGCGCTTTTACCGGGGAGCTGTTTTTT
CDR3: CASSFIWTGGAFTGELFF

size: many
J: TRBJ2-7
V: TRBV2
D: TRBD1
DNA: TGTGCCAGCAGTGTTGGGACAGGGCGGGTCGAGCAGTACTTC
CDR3: CASSVGTGRVEQYF

size: many
J: TRBJ1-5
V: TRBV28
D: TRBD1
DNA: TGTGCCAGCACCCAGACAGGGGGCCGTAATCAGCCCCAGCATTTT
CDR3: CASTQTGGRNQPQHF

size: once
J: TRBJ2-5
V: TRBV6-1
D: TRBD2
DNA: TGTGCCAGCAGTGAACTGCTAGCGGGAGAGACCCAGTACTTC
CDR3: CASSELLAGETQYF

size: many
J: TRBJ2-2
V: TRBV12-3/TRBV12-4
D: NA
DNA: TGTGCCAGCAGTTTAAGTCGTCTGTTTTTT
CDR3: CASSLSRLFF

size: many
J: TRBJ1-2
V: TRBV13
D: NA
DNA: TGTGCCAGCAGCTTAAGGGAACGGACAGCCGTTAACTATGGCTACACCTTC
CDR3: CASSLRERTAVNYGYTF

size: NA
J: TRBJ1-2
V: TRBV4-2
D: NA
DNA: TGTGCCAGCAGCCAAGATCCACAGGGTCAAGGGGGCTACACCTTC
CDR3: CASSQDPQGQGGYTF

size: many
J: TRBJ1-2
V: TRBV6-5
D: NA
DNA: TGTGCCAGCAGTCTGGTTCGGAACTATGGCTACACCTTC
CDR3: CASSLVRNYGYTF

size: many
J: TRBJ2-7
V: TRBV28
D: TRBD1
DNA: TGTGCCAGCAGTAGGAAGCGGGACAGGGGCTACGAGCAGTACTTC
CDR3: CASSRKRDRGYEQYF

size: many
J: TRBJ1-5
V: TRBV4-1
D: NA
DNA: TGCGCCAGCAGCCAAGGCCCGCTACCCTCGAATCAGCCCCAGCATTTT
CDR3: CASSQGPLPSNQPQHF

size: NA
J: TRBJ2-7
V: TRBV6-1
D: NA
DNA: TGTGCCAGCAGTCATGGGAGAGGGAGCTCCTACGAGCAGTACTTC
CDR3: CASSHGRGSSYEQYF

size: NA
J: TRBJ2-7
V: TRBV12-3/TRBV12-4
D: NA
DNA: TGTGCCAGCAGTTCATACAGGGTCCCCTACGAGCAGTACTTC
CDR3: CASSSYRVPYEQYF

size: few
J: TRBJ2-7
V: TRBV12-3/TRBV12-4
D: NA
DNA: TGTGCCAGCAGTTTGGAGCAACAGAACTACGAGCAGTACTTC
CDR3: CASSLEQQNYEQYF

size: NA
J: TRBJ1-2
V: TRBV6-1
D: TRBD1
DNA: TGTGCCAGCAATGAAGGACAGGGTTTCCCCTACTACACCTTC
CDR3: CASNEGQGFPYYTF